Listed here are 10 T cell receptor beta chains from one sample, sequenced in a study of CD8+CD57+ T cells in acquired aplastic anemia. It was patients with CD8+CD57+ cell expansion by flow cytometry who were chosen for sequencing. Genomic DNA acted as the template from which TCR beta VDJ combination and CDR3 sequence profiling were carried out. TCRdb called the reads again in MiXCR, with one record for every CDR3 protein. The sample includes 150,000 to 200,000 distinct CDR3 sequences, approximately 52% of them seen just once. The sample consisted of sorted CD4+, CD8+, or CD8+CD57+ T cells (not recorded which) from PBMCs. The receptor source for this set is a human donor with aplastic anemia.

This clonotype has at least ten counts. The chain carries TRBV11-2 and TRBJ2-5; D is ambiguous. Germline CDR1 reads SGHAT; CDR2 reads FQNNGV. Trimming left V 3 bases short and J 1 base short, with 21 bases between. The CDR3 is 18 residues long. CDR3 in DNA: TGTGCCAGCAGCTTCAATACCCTAGGACCCTACTCCCAAGAGACCCAGTACTTC. Translation: CASSFNTLGPYSQETQYF.

The chain joins TRBV24-1 to TRBJ2-5, with D unresolved. This CDR3 comprises 14 residues. CDR1 is KGHDR, CDR2 SFDVKD, per germline. Trimming shortened V by 4 bases and J by 2 bases, and 10 bases separated the two germline ends. Here the CDR3 reads CATSESANQETQYF. The CDR3 region has the DNA TGTGCCACCAGTGAATCAGCCAATCAAGAGACCCAGTACTTC.

The chain carries TRBV10-3 and TRBJ2-7, with 7 bases aligning to TRBD1. Germline CDR1 is ENHRY and CDR2 is SYGVKD. This CDR3 contains 12 residues. J lost 6 bases, V lost 6 bases, and 5 bases had no gene match. The DNA of the CDR3 is TGTGCCATCAGGACTACAGGGGCCGAGCAGTACTTC. Amino acids: CAIRTTGAEQYF.

This clonotype was seen just once. The rearrangement uses TRBV10-3 and TRBJ2-7; TRBD1 agrees at 9 bases. Germline V gene lookup returns CDR1 ENHRY and CDR2 SYGVKD. There are 15 residues in the CDR3. After removal of 6 bases from V and 4 bases from J, the junction contained 10 bases not matched to a gene. The CDR3 sequence is CAISGTGSGLYEQYF. The CDR3 coding sequence is TGTGCCATCAGCGGGACAGGGAGTGGGCTTTACGAGCAGTACTTC.

The chain links TRBV10-3 to TRBJ2-3; 13 nucleotides match TRBD2. V was clipped by 3 bases and J by 4 bases; unmatched bases: 1. The germline V gene has CDR1 ENHRY and CDR2 SYGVKD. The CDR3 is made up of 15 amino acids. This CDR3 is CAISEGTSGADTQYF. Written as DNA, the CDR3 is TGTGCCATCAGTGAAGGGACTAGCGGGGCAGATACGCAGTATTTT.

This clonotype came up many times. The chain couples TRBV30 to TRBJ1-6; no firm D call. The CDR3 contains 12 residues. Germline-derived CDR1 and CDR2 are GTSNPN and SVGIG (reference sequence). V dropped 4 bases and J dropped 2 bases, with 3 bases sitting between them. The CDR3, as DNA: TGTGCCTGGACGGCCTATAATTCACCCCTCCACTTT. Amino acid sequence: CAWTAYNSPLHF.

The J gene is TRBJ2-7, the V gene TRBV5-1; a weak D match, TRBD1 (5 bases). The CDR3 spans 15 residues. Germline CDR1 and CDR2: SGHRS and YFSETQ. Trimming removed 0 bases at V and 0 bases at J, with 10 bases between. The CDR3 DNA reads as TGCGCCAGCAGCTTGGGGGGCCTCCCCTCCTACGAGCAGTACTTC. This codes for CASSLGGLPSYEQYF.

CDR3 sequence: CASSPNGRTETQYF. The CDR3 DNA sequence: TGTGCCAGCAGTCCGAATGGTCGGACAGAGACCCAGTACTTC. The chain carries TRBV7-3 and TRBJ2-5, with D hard to call. This CDR3 is 14 amino acids long. The germline CDR1 and CDR2 sequences are SGHTA and FQGTGA. Trimming stripped 6 bases from V and 4 bases from J, with 15 bases between.

This clonotype was detected only a few times. This may come from a read error, since a much larger clone is one base off. The V gene is TRBV12-3 or TRBV12-4, the J gene TRBJ1-2, with a weak D call TRBD1 (5 bases). CDR3 length: 15 amino acids. The CDR3, as DNA: TGTGCCAGCAGTTTCCCCTTAGGGGCAGGCTATGGCCACACCTTC. This codes for CASSFPLGAGYGHTF.

V and J are TRBV24-1 and TRBJ1-2, with D tentatively TRBD1 (5 bases). The CDR3 loop spans 12 amino acids. V lost 6 bases to trimming and J lost 8 bases, with 12 bases between them. Germline loops: CDR1 KGHDR, CDR2 SFDVKD. The CDR3 DNA is TGTGCCACCAGTATGAGGGGTCGGGGCTACACCTTC. It translates to CATSMRGRGYTF.